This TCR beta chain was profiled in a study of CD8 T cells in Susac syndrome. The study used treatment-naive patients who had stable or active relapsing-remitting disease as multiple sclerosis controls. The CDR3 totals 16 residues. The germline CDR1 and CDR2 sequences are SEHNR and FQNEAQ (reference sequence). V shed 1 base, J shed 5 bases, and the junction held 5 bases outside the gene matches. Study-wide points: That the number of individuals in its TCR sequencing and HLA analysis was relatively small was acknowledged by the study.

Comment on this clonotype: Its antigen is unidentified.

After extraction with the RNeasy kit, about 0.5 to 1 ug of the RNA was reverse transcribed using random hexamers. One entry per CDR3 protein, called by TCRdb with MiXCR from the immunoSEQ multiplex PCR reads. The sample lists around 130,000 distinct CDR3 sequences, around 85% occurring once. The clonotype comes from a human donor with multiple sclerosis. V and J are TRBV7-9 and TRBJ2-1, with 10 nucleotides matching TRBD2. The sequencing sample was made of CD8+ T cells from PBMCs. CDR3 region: CASSLEAGGPHNEQFF. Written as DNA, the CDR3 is TGTGCCAGCAGCTTAGAAGCGGGAGGGCCCCACAATGAGCAGTTCTTC. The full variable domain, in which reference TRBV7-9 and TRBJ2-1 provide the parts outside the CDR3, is DTGVSQNPRHKITKRGQNVTFRCDPISEHNRLYWYRQTLGQGPEFLTYFQNEAQLEKSRLLSDRFSAERPKGSFSTLEIQRTEQGDSAMYLCASSLEAGGPHNEQFFGPGTRLTVL.